This T cell receptor beta chain originates from a study of cytomegalovirus exposure and HLA in healthy donors. 13 Jbeta primers and 60 Vbeta primers were used for the PCR. Sequencing used immunoSEQ multiplex PCR; TCRdb keeps in-frame clones, though not all of them. The sample gives about 82,000 clones, 55% to 70% of which show up once; over 14% is in the top ten. Trimming took off 4 bases at V and 7 bases at J, with 8 bases between the two ends. In germline, CDR1 is MDHEN, CDR2 SYDVKM. The CDR3 covers 12 residues. The origin of this receptor is a middle-aged woman in good health and CMV-seropositive. Material: PBMCs. This chain uses TRBV28 with TRBJ2-1, with D unclear. The CDR3 protein is CASSSVLNEQFF. In nucleotides, the CDR3 is TGTGCCAGCAGTTCAGTTCTTAATGAGCAGTTCTTC.